The TCR beta chain described here comes from a study of T cell repertoires in cytomegalovirus infection (dated by TCRdb to 2018 to 2020). Concerning the study at large: Donor HLA type was relevant to the analysis, because carriage of CMV infection together with the matching HLA type was indicated by public TCR beta signatures. The study at large found these results: The ex vivo response was dominated by HLA-C-restricted CMV-specific TCR beta clonotypes, which also provided the single most frequent clonotype in two of eight donors. Carriers of CMV infection plus the relevant HLA type were discriminated by the cumulative frequency of public TCR beta family members in the study cohort and in an independent approximately 400-donor cohort.

This clonotype was detected ten times or more. The antigen it recognizes is unknown. No quality values exist for individual bases; no much larger clone is one base distant. Sequencer: Illumina HiSeq 1500. TCRdb redid the processing of the public reads, applying fastp at Q25 and MiXCR, and retained in-frame beta chains. Rows are unified per CDR3 protein, each entry keeping the most common DNA and genes. Counted in this sample were about 260,000 distinct CDR3 sequences; approximately 10% of them appeared once. The top ten clones comprise around 15% of the sample. The CDR3 numbers 15 residues from cysteine through phenylalanine. The CDR3 DNA has 45 bases and is translated from base 1. CDR1 is given as SGHTA and CDR2 as FQGNSA, both from the germline V gene. V loses 1 base of germline sequence and J loses 4 bases, and the interval between the two ends is 11 bases.

The chain couples TRBV7-2 to TRBJ2-1; no confident D gene assignment can be made. The sequenced sample consisted of PBMCs. This clonotype was sampled from a human donor in good health (CMV status not recorded). Some clones in this sample may be carry-over from other donors' samples. The base sequence is TGTGCCAGCAGCTTAGATAGTATCGGGTACAATGAGCAGTTCTTC. This sequence encodes CASSLDSIGYNEQFF.